Shown below are 11 T cell receptor beta chains from a single sample sequenced in a study of patients and donors after allogeneic stem cell transplantation. TCRdb re-called the RT-PCR reads with MiXCR, one entry per CDR3 protein. The repertoire holds around 150,000 distinct CDR3 sequences, approximately 30% seen once, with around 3.3% in the top ten. Sample: blood, either unsorted or a sorted T cell fraction (not recorded which). The receptors derive from a human donor who was either an allogeneic HSCT recipient or a stem cell or donor lymphocyte infusion donor (not recorded which). It is not recorded whose cells these are; they may come from a transplant donor.

This clonotype appeared many times. The chain carries TRBV4-2 and TRBJ1-3; D may be TRBD1 (5 bases). Germline CDR1 and CDR2: LGHNA and YNFKEQ. The CDR3 is 16 amino acids. V lost 1 base and J 2 bases, leaving 12 bases between the germline ends. CDR3 sequence: CASSQAYRHTGNTIYF. The CDR3 region has the DNA TGTGCCAGCAGCCAAGCCTACAGGCATACTGGAAACACCATATATTTT.

Here the CDR3 reads CASSPRTGPNTEAFF. The CDR3 nucleotides read TGTGCCAGCTCACCCCGGACAGGCCCGAACACTGAAGCTTTCTTT. This chain links TRBV18 with TRBJ1-1; 7 positions agree with TRBD1. Unmatched junction bases numbered 5, after V lost 3 bases and J lost 1 base. CDR1 is KGHSH and CDR2 is LQKENI in the germline V gene. CDR3 length equals 15 residues.

J is TRBJ2-7 and V is TRBV10-1; D is uncertain. V lost 2 bases and J lost 0, with 8 bases in between. Germline CDR1 WNHNN, CDR2 SYGVQD (reference sequence). The CDR3 covers 14 residues. The CDR3 spells CASSERVSSYEQYF. The CDR3 DNA is TGCGCCAGCAGTGAGAGGGTGAGCTCCTACGAGCAGTACTTC.

The chain combines TRBV20-1 with TRBJ1-1; D may be TRBD1 (5 bases). CDR1 is DFQATT, CDR2 SNEGSKA, per germline (reference sequence). The CDR3 has 12 amino acids. V lost 5 bases to trimming and J lost 8 bases, with 15 bases between them. The CDR3, as DNA: TGCAGTGCTCTTAGGTGGGGCCGGGAAGCTTTCTTT. This translates into CSALRWGREAFF.

In this sample, this clonotype turned up a few times. J is TRBJ2-5 and V is TRBV7-2; TRBD2 aligns across 11 bases. J gave up 5 bases and V 6 bases, and 2 bases lay outside the gene matches. CDR3 length equals 13 residues. The germline V gene encodes CDR1 SGHTA and CDR2 FQGNSA. The CDR3 bases are TGTGCCAGCAGGGTAGCGGGAGGGGAGACCCAGTACTTC. It translates to CASRVAGGETQYF. Using reference TRBV7-2 and TRBJ2-5 for the parts outside the CDR3, the full variable domain is GAGVSQSPSNKVTEKGKDVELRCDPISGHTALYWYRQSLGQGLEFLIYFQGNSAPDKSGLPSDRFSAERTGGSVSTLTIQRTQQEDSAVYLCASRVAGGETQYFGPGTRLLVL.

CDR3 DNA: TGTGCCAGCAGTTTAGGTCTCCTAGATACGCAGTATTTT. Its protein product is CASSLGLLDTQYF. The V gene is TRBV6-5, the J gene TRBJ2-3; the D is unclear. V shed 4 bases and J shed 5 bases, with 10 bases lying between them. CDR3 length: 13 amino acids. CDR1 is MNHEY, CDR2 SVGAGI, per germline.

This clonotype came up a few times. The chain has TRBV29-1 and TRBJ2-7; no clear D. V lost 1 base, J lost 5 bases, and 12 bases lay in between. The CDR3 sequence is 13 residues long. Germline CDR1 reads SQVTM; CDR2 reads ANQGSEA. The CDR3 region is CSVEGQVGHEQYF. The CDR3 DNA reads TGCAGCGTTGAAGGGCAGGTTGGGCACGAGCAGTACTTC.

This clonotype turned up a few times. This rearrangement joins TRBV6-5 to TRBJ2-7; 11 bases fit TRBD2. V trimming: 0 bases; J trimming: 3 bases; junction bases outside the gene matches: 1. This CDR3 contains 15 residues. Germline CDR1 reads MNHEY; CDR2 reads SVGAGI. This chain's CDR3 is CASSYSLAGDYEQYF. CDR3 in DNA: TGTGCCAGCAGTTACTCACTAGCGGGAGACTACGAGCAGTACTTC.

The table lists this clonotype with a few counts. The chain employs TRBV7-2 and TRBJ1-3, with a possible D match to TRBD1 (6 bases). Germline values: CDR1 SGHTA, CDR2 FQGNSA. The CDR3 is 15 amino acids. The V and J ends lost 1 base and 2 bases respectively, with 9 bases between them. The CDR3 DNA is TGTGCCAGCAGCTTAGGAGGGGGACCTGGAAACACCATATATTTT. This codes for CASSLGGGPGNTIYF.

The rearrangement links TRBV29-1 to TRBJ1-1; a weak D match, TRBD1 (5 bases). Germline V gene data show CDR1 as SQVTM and CDR2 as ANQGSEA. V was pared by 7 bases and J by 3 bases, with 15 bases between. The CDR3 is 13 residues long. The DNA for the CDR3 is TGCAGCGGGCAGGGCGGTAGGGACACTGAAGCTTTCTTT. Its protein is CSGQGGRDTEAFF.

The chain combines TRBV4-2 with TRBJ1-5; no reliable D call. Trimming removed 1 base at V and 0 bases at J, with 10 bases between. CDR1 and CDR2 from the germline V gene are LGHNA and YNFKEQ. CDR3 size: 16 residues. Here the CDR3 reads CASSQGVRYSNQPQHF. In nucleotides, the CDR3 is TGTGCCAGCAGCCAAGGGGTGAGATATAGCAATCAGCCCCAGCATTTT.